This is a list of T cell receptor beta chains from one sample in a study of T-cell memory formation after mild COVID-19. TCRdb independently ran MiXCR on the 5' RACE reads; one entry per CDR3 protein. This table holds 350,000 to 500,000 distinct CDR3 sequences, about 20% found once. Sequenced input: PBMCs or a T cell subset sorted from them (not recorded which). The receptor set was obtained from a man aged 18 to 30 who had mild COVID-19 (a few samples of this study predate the infection). Cell type and time point are not known. CDR3s include the opening cysteine and the closing phenylalanine or tryptophan. Each record gives: clone size, J gene, V gene, D gene, CDR3 DNA, CDR3 protein. A D gene is named only where the DNA matches it firmly. Clone size is stated in some rows and not others, as once, few, many or a class when expanded.

abundance: NA
j_gene: TRBJ2-3
v_gene: TRBV11-2
d_gene: TRBD2
CDR3nt: TGTGCCAGCAGCCTCGGGGGGGCCCACACAGATACGCAGTATTTT
CDR3aa: CASSLGGAHTDTQYF

abundance: many
j_gene: TRBJ2-1
v_gene: TRBV7-9
d_gene: TRBD1
CDR3nt: TGTGCCAGCTCACCAGGGGGCTCCTACAATGAGCAGTTCTTC
CDR3aa: CASSPGGSYNEQFF

abundance: many
j_gene: TRBJ2-1
v_gene: TRBV20-1
d_gene: TRBD2
CDR3nt: TGCAGTGCTAGGCCCCCGGGGGGGAATTACAATGAGCAGTTCTTC
CDR3aa: CSARPPGGNYNEQFF

abundance: many
j_gene: TRBJ2-2
v_gene: TRBV29-1
d_gene: TRBD1
CDR3nt: TGCAGCGCCGGGACAGGGGGCGGAACCGGGGAGCTGTTTTTT
CDR3aa: CSAGTGGGTGELFF

abundance: NA
j_gene: TRBJ1-1
v_gene: TRBV11-2
d_gene: NA
CDR3nt: TGTGCCAGCAGCTTAGATGTGTACACTGAAGCTTTCTTT
CDR3aa: CASSLDVYTEAFF

abundance: NA
j_gene: TRBJ2-1
v_gene: TRBV12-5
d_gene: TRBD1
CDR3nt: TGTGCTAGTGCCACTGGGACAGTTTTCTACAATGAGCAGTTCTTC
CDR3aa: CASATGTVFYNEQFF

abundance: NA
j_gene: TRBJ2-2
v_gene: TRBV5-1
d_gene: NA
CDR3nt: TGCGCCAGCACCGAGCAGGGGGGATCCACCGGGGAGCTGTTTTTT
CDR3aa: CASTEQGGSTGELFF

abundance: few
j_gene: TRBJ2-7
v_gene: TRBV7-2
d_gene: TRBD1
CDR3nt: TGTGCCAGCAGCTCGGGACAGGGCGGACACGAGCAGTACTTC
CDR3aa: CASSSGQGGHEQYF

abundance: few
j_gene: TRBJ2-1
v_gene: TRBV10-3
d_gene: TRBD2
CDR3nt: TGTGCCCTAAGTTCGGCGGGGGGGCCCGCCCCACAGTTCTTC
CDR3aa: CALSSAGGPAPQFF

abundance: few
j_gene: TRBJ2-3
v_gene: TRBV4-2
d_gene: NA
CDR3nt: TGTGCCAGCAGCCAAGGGTCCAGGGCGTGGGCAGATACGCAGTATTTT
CDR3aa: CASSQGSRAWADTQYF

abundance: few
j_gene: TRBJ1-2
v_gene: TRBV2
d_gene: NA
CDR3nt: TGTGCCAGCAATCCCTTGTGGGGAGGCTACACCTTC
CDR3aa: CASNPLWGGYTF

abundance: many
j_gene: TRBJ1-5
v_gene: TRBV28
d_gene: NA
CDR3nt: TGTGCCAGCAGTTTGAGAGGGGGAGGACAGCCCCAGCATTTT
CDR3aa: CASSLRGGGQPQHF

abundance: few
j_gene: TRBJ2-2
v_gene: TRBV6-4
d_gene: TRBD1
CDR3nt: TGTGCCAGCACCAGCAGGCAGGGGGCCGGGGAGCTGTTTTTT
CDR3aa: CASTSRQGAGELFF

abundance: NA
j_gene: TRBJ2-5
v_gene: TRBV19
d_gene: TRBD1
CDR3nt: TGTGCCAGTAGTCAAACGGGACAGGGGGTAGAGACCCAGTACTTC
CDR3aa: CASSQTGQGVETQYF

abundance: many
j_gene: TRBJ2-4
v_gene: TRBV5-6
d_gene: NA
CDR3nt: TGTGCCAGCAGCTCAACTTTGAACATTCAGTACTTC
CDR3aa: CASSSTLNIQYF

abundance: few
j_gene: TRBJ1-1
v_gene: TRBV5-1
d_gene: TRBD1
CDR3nt: TGCGCCAGCAGCTCCTTTTATCAGGGGGTGAACACTGAAGCTTTCTTT
CDR3aa: CASSSFYQGVNTEAFF

abundance: NA
j_gene: TRBJ2-1
v_gene: TRBV24-1
d_gene: TRBD2
CDR3nt: TGTGCCACCAGCTCGATACTTCAGGGAGGGTACAATGAGCAGTTCTTC
CDR3aa: CATSSILQGGYNEQFF

abundance: many
j_gene: TRBJ2-7
v_gene: TRBV12-3/TRBV12-4
d_gene: NA
CDR3nt: TGTGCCAGCAGCCCTCGTGGCTACGAGCAGTACTTC
CDR3aa: CASSPRGYEQYF

abundance: few
j_gene: TRBJ2-2
v_gene: TRBV2
d_gene: NA
CDR3nt: TGTGCCACCGGCGAGGGCCGGGGCACCGGGGAGCTGTTTTTT
CDR3aa: CATGEGRGTGELFF

abundance: NA
j_gene: TRBJ1-5
v_gene: TRBV20-1
d_gene: TRBD1
CDR3nt: TGCAGTGCTAGCTCGGGACAGGGCAATCAGCCCCAGCATTTT
CDR3aa: CSASSGQGNQPQHF

abundance: once
j_gene: TRBJ1-2
v_gene: TRBV6-5
d_gene: NA
CDR3nt: TGTGCCAGCAGTGAAGACACTTACAACTATGGCTACACCTTC
CDR3aa: CASSEDTYNYGYTF

abundance: few
j_gene: TRBJ2-3
v_gene: TRBV18
d_gene: NA
CDR3nt: TGTGCCAGCTCACCACCGGGAATAGCGTTGACAGATACGCAGTATTTT
CDR3aa: CASSPPGIALTDTQYF

abundance: NA
j_gene: TRBJ1-5
v_gene: TRBV7-6
d_gene: NA
CDR3nt: TGTGCCAGCAGCTTTGAGGAACGTCAGCCCCAGCATTTT
CDR3aa: CASSFEERQPQHF

abundance: NA
j_gene: TRBJ1-1
v_gene: TRBV5-1
d_gene: NA
CDR3nt: TGCGCCAGCAGGGCGGAGCGAGGCACTGAAGCTTTCTTT
CDR3aa: CASRAERGTEAFF

abundance: NA
j_gene: TRBJ2-2
v_gene: TRBV24-1
d_gene: TRBD1
CDR3nt: TGTGCCACCAGTGGGAACAGGGGGCGCGACGGGGAGCTGTTTTTT
CDR3aa: CATSGNRGRDGELFF

abundance: NA
j_gene: TRBJ2-1
v_gene: TRBV20-1
d_gene: NA
CDR3nt: TGCAGTGCTAGAGATCTGGGGCGAGCCTCCTACAATGAGCAGTTCTTC
CDR3aa: CSARDLGRASYNEQFF

abundance: few
j_gene: TRBJ2-1
v_gene: TRBV29-1
d_gene: TRBD2
CDR3nt: TGCAGCGTTGAGAGGACTAGCGGCCGTAGCTCCTACAATGAGCAGTTCTTC
CDR3aa: CSVERTSGRSSYNEQFF

abundance: few
j_gene: TRBJ1-6
v_gene: TRBV7-2
d_gene: NA
CDR3nt: TGTGCCAGCCATGGGTTCGGTAGCTATTCACCCCTCCACTTT
CDR3aa: CASHGFGSYSPLHF

abundance: NA
j_gene: TRBJ1-6
v_gene: TRBV6-6
d_gene: NA
CDR3nt: TGTGCCAGCAGAAAGCGGGGAACCAATTCACCCCTCCACTTT
CDR3aa: CASRKRGTNSPLHF

abundance: few
j_gene: TRBJ1-2
v_gene: TRBV27
d_gene: NA
CDR3nt: TGTGCCAGCAGTTTATCGGCTGGGGTGGGTGGCTACACCTTC
CDR3aa: CASSLSAGVGGYTF

abundance: NA
j_gene: TRBJ2-2
v_gene: TRBV6-5
d_gene: NA
CDR3nt: TGTGCCAGCAGTTACCTCGGGACAACGAACACCGGGGAGCTGTTTTTT
CDR3aa: CASSYLGTTNTGELFF

abundance: few
j_gene: TRBJ2-7
v_gene: TRBV19
d_gene: NA
CDR3nt: TGTGCCAGTAGTTACCGGGACACCTACGAGCAGTACTTC
CDR3aa: CASSYRDTYEQYF

abundance: many
j_gene: TRBJ2-7
v_gene: TRBV10-3
d_gene: NA
CDR3nt: TGTGCCATCGGACCCAGGGATTCTTCCGAGCAGTACTTC
CDR3aa: CAIGPRDSSEQYF

abundance: NA
j_gene: TRBJ1-1
v_gene: TRBV27
d_gene: TRBD1
CDR3nt: TGTGCCAGCAGTTCTGGGACAGGGAAAACTTTCTTT
CDR3aa: CASSSGTGKTFF

abundance: few
j_gene: TRBJ2-3
v_gene: TRBV5-1
d_gene: NA
CDR3nt: TGCGCCAGCAGCTTGGCCTGGGGGCCTTACACAGATACGCAGTATTTT
CDR3aa: CASSLAWGPYTDTQYF

abundance: few
j_gene: TRBJ1-2
v_gene: TRBV30
d_gene: NA
CDR3nt: TGTGCCTGGGGGCGGCCGAACGGATATGGCTACACCTTC
CDR3aa: CAWGRPNGYGYTF

abundance: NA
j_gene: TRBJ2-5
v_gene: TRBV5-1
d_gene: NA
CDR3nt: TGCGCCAGCAGCCGACCCCCACAAGAGACCCAGTACTTC
CDR3aa: CASSRPPQETQYF

abundance: NA
j_gene: TRBJ2-3
v_gene: TRBV4-1
d_gene: TRBD2
CDR3nt: TGCGCCAGCAGCCAAGGGGGGTGGCTAGCGGGGGCGGATACGCAGTATTTT
CDR3aa: CASSQGGWLAGADTQYF

abundance: few
j_gene: TRBJ2-1
v_gene: TRBV10-3
d_gene: NA
CDR3nt: TGTGCCATCAGTGTTCATCCGAAAAATGAGCAGTTCTTC
CDR3aa: CAISVHPKNEQFF

abundance: NA
j_gene: TRBJ1-1
v_gene: TRBV20-1
d_gene: NA
CDR3nt: TGCAGTGTACGGGAAAACACTGAAGCTTTCTTT
CDR3aa: CSVRENTEAFF

abundance: NA
j_gene: TRBJ2-1
v_gene: TRBV29-1
d_gene: TRBD2
CDR3nt: TGCAGCGTGTCTAGCGGGGGGCCCTTAGGGCAGTTCTTC
CDR3aa: CSVSSGGPLGQFF

abundance: NA
j_gene: TRBJ1-1
v_gene: TRBV18
d_gene: NA
CDR3nt: TGTGCCAGCTCACTTAGTGACACCCGGGGGGCTTTCTTT
CDR3aa: CASSLSDTRGAFF

abundance: NA
j_gene: TRBJ2-2
v_gene: TRBV7-6
d_gene: TRBD1
CDR3nt: TGTGCCAGCAGGCAACAGGGGTACACCGGGGAGCTGTTTTTT
CDR3aa: CASRQQGYTGELFF

abundance: NA
j_gene: TRBJ2-3
v_gene: TRBV4-1
d_gene: TRBD2
CDR3nt: TGCGCCAGCAGCCAAGGGGGTAGCGGGATCACAGATACGCAGTATTTT
CDR3aa: CASSQGGSGITDTQYF

abundance: NA
j_gene: TRBJ2-7
v_gene: TRBV5-1
d_gene: NA
CDR3nt: TGCGCCAGCAGCTCCATCCGGGAAAACGAGCAGTACTTC
CDR3aa: CASSSIRENEQYF

abundance: few
j_gene: TRBJ1-3
v_gene: TRBV19
d_gene: NA
CDR3nt: TGTGCCAGTAGCGACCTGGGGAACACCATATATTTT
CDR3aa: CASSDLGNTIYF

abundance: many
j_gene: TRBJ2-3
v_gene: TRBV5-6
d_gene: NA
CDR3nt: TGTGCCAGCAGCTTGGTTGTCCGGACTAACTCAGAAGATACGCAGTATTTT
CDR3aa: CASSLVVRTNSEDTQYF

abundance: NA
j_gene: TRBJ1-2
v_gene: TRBV6-1
d_gene: TRBD1
CDR3nt: TGTGCCGGAAGTCGGGTAGGGGGCAACTATGGCTACACCTTC
CDR3aa: CAGSRVGGNYGYTF

abundance: NA
j_gene: TRBJ2-3
v_gene: TRBV20-1
d_gene: TRBD2
CDR3nt: TGCAGTGCTAGCGTGGGACTAGCGGGGGTGTTCACAGATACGCAGTATTTT
CDR3aa: CSASVGLAGVFTDTQYF

abundance: few
j_gene: TRBJ1-4
v_gene: TRBV12-3/TRBV12-4
d_gene: TRBD1
CDR3nt: TGTGCCAGCAGTTTTAACTCGGCAGGGGGGAGTGAAAAACTGTTTTTT
CDR3aa: CASSFNSAGGSEKLFF

abundance: few
j_gene: TRBJ2-3
v_gene: TRBV6-6
d_gene: NA
CDR3nt: TGTGCCAGCAGTCGAGGGGCCGACACAGATACGCAGTATTTT
CDR3aa: CASSRGADTDTQYF